Listed here are 16 T cell receptor beta chains from one sample, sequenced in a study of shared clonotypes between healthy human individuals. Using immunoSEQ multiplex PCR, the repertoire was profiled, and TCRdb retains in-frame clones only, with some absent. The sample consists of 1.5 million to 1.9 million clones, roughly 98% of them appearing once. Sequencing was carried out using naive CD4+ T cells sorted from blood. Indicated subset: CD45RA+ positively selected. Source of these receptors: a young man in good health.

This clone was recorded only once. This sequence joins TRBV4-3 and TRBJ1-2, with TRBD1 as a possible D gene (5 bases). The CDR3 is made up of 16 amino acids. The V end was cut by 2 bases, the J end by 1 base, with 14 bases between. Germline V CDR1 and CDR2: LGHNA, YSLEER. The CDR3 reads CASSQFWDGFNYGYTF. The CDR3 nucleotides are TGCGCCAGCAGCCAATTCTGGGACGGCTTTAACTATGGCTACACCTTC.

This clone appeared a single time. The CDR3 nucleotides read TGTGCCAGCAGCGATTTCAGGGTATCCGGGGAGCTGTTTTTT. Its protein product is CASSDFRVSGELFF. The chain is built from TRBV7-2 and TRBJ2-2, with D possibly TRBD1 on 5 matching bases. Looked up from germline, CDR1 is SGHTA and CDR2 is FQGNSA. CDR3 length: 14 amino acids. V lost 5 bases and J 6 bases, leaving 13 bases between the germline ends.

The chain uses TRBV6-6 and TRBJ2-1; 7 nucleotides line up with TRBD2. Germline V gene sequence: CDR1 MNHNY, CDR2 SVGAGI (reference sequence). CDR3 length: 15 amino acids. V lost 2 bases and J lost 6; bases outside the gene matches: 7. Written as DNA, the CDR3 is TGTGCCAGCAGTTACGCGGTCGGGAGGAGCAATGAGCAGTTCTTC. It codes for CASSYAVGRSNEQFF.

The chain links TRBV7-9 to TRBJ2-7; TRBD2 agrees at 9 bases. J was trimmed by 0 bases and V by 5 bases; bases with no gene match: 8. Germline assignment: CDR1 SEHNR and CDR2 FQNEAQ (reference sequence). This CDR3 comprises 16 residues. CDR3 in DNA: TGTGCCAGCAGCCCCGGACTAGCGCCCTACTCCTACGAGCAGTACTTC. Translated, it gives CASSPGLAPYSYEQYF.

The chain uses TRBV7-2 and TRBJ2-7; a possible D gene is TRBD2 (6 bases). The V gene's germline CDR1 is SGHTA and CDR2 FQGNSA. This CDR3 comprises 14 residues. The ends were cut back, 7 bases at V and 0 bases at J, with 13 bases in the middle. CDR3 sequence reads: CASMRDWSSYEQYF. CDR3 bases: TGTGCCAGCATGCGGGATTGGAGCTCCTACGAGCAGTACTTC.

This clone appeared once. The rearrangement joins TRBV18 to TRBJ1-3, with a weak D call TRBD1 (6 bases). Trimming took off 1 base at V and 0 bases at J, with 10 bases between the two ends. CDR1 and CDR2 from the germline V gene are KGHSH and LQKENI. This CDR3 has 16 residues. The CDR3 DNA reads TGTGCCAGCTCACCACTAGGGGACAACTCTGGAAACACCATATATTTT. Translated, it gives CASSPLGDNSGNTIYF. Combining the CDR3 with reference TRBV18 and TRBJ1-3 gives the whole variable domain NAGVMQNPRHLVRRRGQEARLRCSPMKGHSHVYWYRQLPEEGLKFMVYLQKENIIDESGMPKERFSAEFPKEGPSILRIQQVVRGDSAAYFCASSPLGDNSGNTIYFGEGSWLTVV.

The rearrangement links TRBV7-2 to TRBJ2-5; D not certain. Trimming took off 1 base at V and 5 bases at J, with 11 bases between the two ends. Germline CDR1 and CDR2: SGHTA and FQGNSA. The CDR3 runs 14 residues. The CDR3 nucleotides read TGTGCCAGCAGCTTAGAGGCCCTGCGGGAGACCCAGTACTTC. It yields the protein CASSLEALRETQYF.

This clone was detected only once. The V call is TRBV7-9, the J call TRBJ1-3; D is unclear. CDR1 and CDR2 (germline): SEHNR, FQNEAQ (reference sequence). The CDR3 length is 19 residues. Trimming took 5 bases from V and 0 from J, leaving 23 bases between them. The CDR3: CASSLLGPEGFGSGNTIYF. In nucleotides, the CDR3 is TGTGCCAGCAGCCTCCTGGGTCCTGAGGGATTTGGCTCTGGAAACACCATATATTTT.

V and J are TRBV5-6 and TRBJ2-7; TRBD2 agrees at 8 bases. CDR1 is SGHDT and CDR2 is YYEEEE in the germline V gene. V lost 5 bases to trimming and J lost 0 bases; unmatched junction nucleotides: 4. The CDR3 loop spans 14 amino acids. CDR3 coding DNA: TGTGCCAGCAGAGCGGGAGAGCGCTCCTACGAGCAGTACTTC. Protein product: CASRAGERSYEQYF.

Turning to this clone: At one end, the junction sequence differs from germline, possibly due to a read error. The chain is built from TRBV7-7 and TRBJ2-2, with TRBD2 matching 12 bases. The CDR3 runs to 16 residues. The germline CDR1 and CDR2 sequences are SSHAT and FNYEAQ (reference sequence). CDR3 sequence (DNA): TGTGCTAGCAGCCCGGGACTAGCGGGGAACACCGGGGAGCTGTTTTTT. This encodes CASSPGLAGNTGELFF.

The chain recombines TRBV28 with TRBJ2-1, with no clear D. The CDR3 totals 12 residues. V was shortened by 4 bases and J by 9 bases, with 10 bases between the two germline ends. The germline CDR1 and CDR2 sequences are MDHEN and SYDVKM. The CDR3 bases are TGTGCCAGCAGTTCGGGCCCGGGTGAGCAGTTCTTC. Protein: CASSSGPGEQFF.

Note on this clone: The sample has other DNA sequences that encode this CDR3 too. The chain combines TRBV5-1 with TRBJ1-4, with a tentative D call TRBD1 (5 bases). Trimming removed 4 bases from V and 1 base from J, with 8 bases in between. Germline V CDR1 and CDR2: SGHRS, YFSETQ. The CDR3 contains 14 residues. The CDR3 nucleotides read TGCGCCAGCAGCGGGGGTGGAACTAATGAAAAACTGTTTTTT. Amino acids: CASSGGGTNEKLFF. Variable domain in full (rest from reference TRBV5-1 and TRBJ1-4): KAGVTQTPRYLIKTRGQQVTLSCSPISGHRSVSWYQQTPGQGLQFLFEYFSETQRNKGNFPGRFSGRQFSNSRSEMNVSTLELGDSALYLCASSGGGTNEKLFFGSGTQLSVL.

V usage is TRBV4-3 and J usage is TRBJ2-5; D unclear. This CDR3 is built from 16 residues. V lost 6 bases, J lost 1 base, and 18 bases lay in between. Germline CDR1 and CDR2: LGHNA and YSLEER. In DNA form, the CDR3 reads TGCGCCAGCAGTCCTCGGGCCCACAACGGCCAAGAGACCCAGTACTTC. Protein: CASSPRAHNGQETQYF.

As regards this clone: This specimen includes other DNA sequences encoding the same CDR3. J is TRBJ2-7 and V is TRBV6-6; unclear D gene. V lost 0 bases to trimming and J lost 4 bases, with 7 bases between them. Germline CDR1 and CDR2: MNHNY and SVGAGI (reference sequence). This CDR3 comprises 13 residues. Written as DNA, the CDR3 is TGTGCCAGCAGTTACTCGGGGTCTTACGAGCAGTACTTC. Protein product: CASSYSGSYEQYF.

J is TRBJ1-1 and V is TRBV11-3; possibly TRBD1 for D (6 bases). Germline CDR1 is SGHNT and CDR2 is YENEEA. The CDR3 is 16 residues long. Trimming shortened V by 5 bases and J by 3 bases, and 19 bases separated the two germline ends. This CDR3 reads CASSPGIQGGDTEAFF. CDR3 DNA sequence: TGTGCCAGCAGCCCCGGGATACAGGGAGGGGACACTGAAGCTTTCTTT. Using reference TRBV11-3 and TRBJ1-1 for the parts outside the CDR3, the full variable domain is EAGVVQSPRYKIIEKKQPVAFWCNPISGHNTLYWYLQNLGQGPELLIRYENEEAVDDSQLPKDRFSAERLKGVDSTLKIQPAELGDSAVYLCASSPGIQGGDTEAFFGQGTRLTVV.

V and J are TRBV18 and TRBJ2-1; D is uncertain. CDR1 is KGHSH, CDR2 LQKENI, per germline. CDR3 size: 15 residues. Trimming stripped 1 base from V and 0 bases from J, with 7 bases between. CDR3 sequence (DNA): TGTGCCAGCTCACCACTAGTCGGCTCCTACAATGAGCAGTTCTTC. Amino acid sequence: CASSPLVGSYNEQFF.